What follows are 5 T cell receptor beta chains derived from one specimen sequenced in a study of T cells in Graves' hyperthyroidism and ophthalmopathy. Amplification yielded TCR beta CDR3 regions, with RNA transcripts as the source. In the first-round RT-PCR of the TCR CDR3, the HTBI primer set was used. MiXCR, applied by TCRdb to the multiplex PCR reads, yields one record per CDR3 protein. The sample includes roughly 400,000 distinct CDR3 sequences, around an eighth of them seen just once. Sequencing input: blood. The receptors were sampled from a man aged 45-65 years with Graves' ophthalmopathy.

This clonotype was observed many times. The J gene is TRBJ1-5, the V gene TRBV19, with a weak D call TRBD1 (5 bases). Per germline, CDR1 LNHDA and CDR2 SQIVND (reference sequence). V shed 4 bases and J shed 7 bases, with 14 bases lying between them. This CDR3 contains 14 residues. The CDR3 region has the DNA TGTGCCAGTAGTAAGACGGGACGGGAACAGCCCCAGCATTTT. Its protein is CASSKTGREQPQHF. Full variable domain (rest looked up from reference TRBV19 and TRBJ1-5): DGGITQSPKYLFRKEGQNVTLSCEQNLNHDAMYWYRQDPGQGLRLIYYSQIVNDFQKGDIAEGYSVSREKKESFPLTVTSAQKNPTAFYLCASSKTGREQPQHFGDGTRLSIL.

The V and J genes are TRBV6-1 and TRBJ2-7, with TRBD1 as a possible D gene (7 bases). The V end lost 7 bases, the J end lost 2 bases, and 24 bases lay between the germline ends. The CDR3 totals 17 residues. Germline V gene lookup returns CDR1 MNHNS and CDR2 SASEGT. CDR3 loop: CASIPRFRGTVAYEQYF. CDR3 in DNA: TGTGCCAGCATCCCCCGATTTCGCGGGACAGTAGCCTACGAGCAGTACTTC.

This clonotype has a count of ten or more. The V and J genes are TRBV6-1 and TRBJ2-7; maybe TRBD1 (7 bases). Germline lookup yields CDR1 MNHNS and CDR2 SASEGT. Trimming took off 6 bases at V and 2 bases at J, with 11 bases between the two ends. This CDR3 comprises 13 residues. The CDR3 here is CASRGGQTYEQYF. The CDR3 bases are TGTGCCAGCAGGGGGGGACAGACCTACGAGCAGTACTTC.

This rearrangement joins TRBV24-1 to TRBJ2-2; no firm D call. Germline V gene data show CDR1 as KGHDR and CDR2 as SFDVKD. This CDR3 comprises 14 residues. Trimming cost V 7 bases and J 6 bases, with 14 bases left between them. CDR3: CATRPTALAGELFF. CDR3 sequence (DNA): TGTGCCACCAGACCTACAGCTCTCGCCGGGGAGCTGTTTTTT.

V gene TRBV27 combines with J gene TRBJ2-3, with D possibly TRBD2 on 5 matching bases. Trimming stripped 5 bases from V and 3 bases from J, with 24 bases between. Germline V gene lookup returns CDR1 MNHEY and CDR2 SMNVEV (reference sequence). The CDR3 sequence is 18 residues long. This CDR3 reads CASSTTGRRLTGTDTQYF. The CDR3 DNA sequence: TGTGCCAGCAGTACGACGGGAAGACGTCTTACGGGGACAGATACGCAGTATTTT.